The next 21 T cell receptor beta chains were all read from a single sample in a study of blood T cells in healthy people across ages. Then a second PCR, running about 6 to 12 cycles, was carried out with a sample-barcoded 5' primer and a J-beta primer mix. One entry per CDR3 protein results from TCRdb running MiXCR on the 5' RACE reads. Of 1.5 million to 2 million distinct CDR3 sequences in the sample, roughly two fifths were seen once. Sequenced: blood. These receptors originate from a human donor in good health.

In its sample, this clonotype was seen a few times. The chain carries TRBV4-2 and TRBJ1-2, with D possibly matching TRBD1 (5 bases). Germline V gene lookup returns CDR1 LGHNA and CDR2 YNFKEQ. Trimming took 0 bases from V and 4 from J, leaving 12 bases between them. This CDR3 contains 15 residues. The CDR3 coding sequence is TGTGCCAGCAGCCAAGAACCGAGGGGCTCCTATGGCTACACCTTC. This codes for CASSQEPRGSYGYTF.

This clonotype has a handful of counts. The CDR3 DNA sequence: TGTGCCAGCAGGTCCGGGACTAGCGGCTCCTACGAGCAGTACTTC. It codes for CASRSGTSGSYEQYF. J is TRBJ2-7 and V is TRBV12-3 or TRBV12-4, with 11 bases that match TRBD2. The CDR3 spans 15 residues. With 6 bases clipped from V and 0 bases from J, the junction kept 4 bases outside the gene matches.

This chain uses TRBV5-1 with TRBJ2-5; TRBD2 matches at 7 bases. This CDR3 is 16 amino acids long. Unmatched junction bases numbered 6, after V lost 1 base and J lost 0 bases. The germline gives CDR1 SGHRS, CDR2 YFSETQ. The CDR3 DNA follows: TGCGCCAGCAGCTTGTTTAGTCGGGGGGACCAAGAGACCCAGTACTTC. Encoded protein: CASSLFSRGDQETQYF. Full variable domain (missing parts from reference TRBV5-1 and TRBJ2-5): KAGVTQTPRYLIKTRGQQVTLSCSPISGHRSVSWYQQTPGQGLQFLFEYFSETQRNKGNFPGRFSGRQFSNSRSEMNVSTLELGDSALYLCASSLFSRGDQETQYFGPGTRLLVL.

The chain couples TRBV7-2 to TRBJ1-2; D is unresolved. V was shortened by 8 bases and J by 3 bases, with 10 bases between the two germline ends. Germline values: CDR1 SGHTA, CDR2 FQGNSA. The CDR3 totals 12 residues. In nucleotides, the CDR3 is TGTGCCAGCGCTGGGAGCTACTATGGCTACACCTTC. Translation gives CASAGSYYGYTF.

This clonotype has just a few counts. The V gene is TRBV7-2, the J gene TRBJ2-3; TRBD2 matches at 11 bases. The germline CDR1 and CDR2 sequences are SGHTA and FQGNSA. There are 18 residues in the CDR3. After removal of 5 bases from V and 2 bases from J, the junction contained 12 bases not matched to a gene. Here the CDR3 reads CASSPDRLAGLLTDTQYF. CDR3 nucleotide sequence: TGTGCCAGCAGCCCCGACCGACTAGCGGGGCTCCTCACAGATACGCAGTATTTT.

This clonotype was seen just once. The CDR3 loop reads CASSQGAIGYTF. CDR3 sequence (DNA): TGCGCCAGCAGCCAAGGGGCCATTGGCTACACCTTC. This chain connects TRBV5-1 to TRBJ1-2; D might be TRBD1 (5 bases). This CDR3 has 12 residues. Germline CDR1 is SGHRS and CDR2 is YFSETQ. V lost 4 bases and J lost 7, with 11 bases in between.

The J gene is TRBJ2-3, the V gene TRBV4-2, with 7 bases matching TRBD1. The V and J ends lost 0 bases and 0 bases, in that order; junction bases with no gene match: 3. The CDR3 is made up of 16 amino acids. Germline V gene lookup returns CDR1 LGHNA and CDR2 YNFKEQ. The chain's CDR3 is CASSQEGDSSTDTQYF. CDR3 nucleotide sequence: TGTGCCAGCAGCCAAGAAGGGGACAGCAGCACAGATACGCAGTATTTT.

A few counts support this clonotype. The chain has TRBV29-1 and TRBJ1-2; D is ambiguous. The CDR3 has 15 amino acids. The germline V and J ends were trimmed by 5 bases and 5 bases, with 21 bases remaining between them. Germline V gene lookup returns CDR1 SQVTM and CDR2 ANQGSEA. The CDR3 here is CSVHEGGIPLYGYTF. The DNA of the CDR3 is TGCAGCGTTCACGAGGGAGGGATCCCGTTGTATGGCTACACCTTC.

The chain combines TRBV3-1 with TRBJ1-2, with 7 bases identical to TRBD1. Looked up from germline, CDR1 is LGHDT and CDR2 is YNNKEL (reference sequence). V shed 5 bases and J 8 bases; nucleotides not matched to a gene: 8. There are 13 residues in the CDR3. The CDR3: CASSYRGDPGYTF. The CDR3 DNA sequence: TGTGCCAGCAGCTACAGGGGAGACCCCGGCTACACCTTC.

This clonotype was seen a few times. The chain recombines TRBV4-1 with TRBJ1-1, with a weak D call TRBD1 (6 bases). Germline CDR1 is MGHRA and CDR2 is YSYEKL. This CDR3 region has 18 residues. Trimming removed 0 bases from V and 3 bases from J, with 20 bases in between. DNA for the CDR3: TGCGCCAGCAGCCAAGAACAACGAATAGGTAGGGGGTACACTGAAGCTTTCTTT. This encodes CASSQEQRIGRGYTEAFF.

This rearrangement joins TRBV20-1 to TRBJ1-2, with D possibly being TRBD1 (5 bases). The CDR3 is made up of 19 amino acids. The V gene lost 2 bases and the J gene lost 7 bases, with 32 bases spanning the gap. Germline loops: CDR1 DFQATT, CDR2 SNEGSKA (reference sequence). The CDR3 protein is CSARISSQPRDSGRGGYTF. The DNA for the CDR3 is TGCAGTGCTAGAATTTCTTCTCAGCCCCGGGACTCCGGACGTGGTGGCTACACCTTC.

The J gene is TRBJ2-7, the V gene TRBV19; D remains unclear. The V and J ends lost 1 base and 0 bases respectively, with 10 bases between them. There are 15 residues in the CDR3. Germline CDR1 reads LNHDA; CDR2 reads SQIVND (reference sequence). The CDR3 spells CASSIVGRTSYEQYF. The CDR3 DNA is TGTGCCAGTAGTATAGTCGGCAGAACCTCCTACGAGCAGTACTTC.

The V gene is TRBV20-1, the J gene TRBJ2-5; no clear D. Germline values: CDR1 DFQATT, CDR2 SNEGSKA (reference sequence). This CDR3 region has 14 residues. With 6 bases removed from V and 3 bases from J, the gap between germline ends came to 17 bases. The CDR3 DNA sequence: TGCAGTGCGAAGGATGAAGCTTGGAAAGAGACCCAGTACTTC. Its protein product is CSAKDEAWKETQYF.

This chain links TRBV7-2 with TRBJ2-5; D is perhaps TRBD1 (6 bases). Germline loops: CDR1 SGHTA, CDR2 FQGNSA. This CDR3 contains 14 residues. The V end lost 5 bases, the J end lost 4 bases, and 14 bases lay between the germline ends. The CDR3 nucleotides are TGTGCCAGCAGCCCGGGACAAATGGGAGAGACCCAGTACTTC. It codes for CASSPGQMGETQYF.

This clonotype was seen only a few times. V gene TRBV9 combines with J gene TRBJ1-6; no reliable D call. CDR3 length equals 14 residues. CDR1 SGDLS and CDR2 YYNGEE come from the germline V gene. V lost 4 bases and J lost 7, with 12 bases in between. This CDR3 reads CASSSLAENSPLHF. The CDR3 coding sequence is TGTGCCAGCAGCAGCCTCGCCGAGAATTCACCCCTCCACTTT.

The chain has TRBV12-3 or TRBV12-4 and TRBJ2-7; perhaps TRBD1 as D (5 bases). With the DNA end fitting TRBJ2-4 better, the J assignment may be wrong. CDR3 length: 14 residues. Here the CDR3 DNA reads TGTGCCAGCAGCCCGGCCGGCTACAGGAACATTCAGTACTTC. Translating gives CASSPAGYRNIQYF.

As concerns this clonotype: The junction differs from germline at one of its ends, possibly a read error. The rearrangement joins TRBV7-2 to TRBJ2-5; 8 bases map to TRBD2. The length of the CDR3 is 17 residues. In germline, CDR1 is SGHTA, CDR2 FQGNSA. The chain's CDR3 is CACSLGPPGGGQETQYF. As DNA, the CDR3 is TGTGCCTGCAGCTTAGGGCCGCCGGGCGGGGGGCAAGAGACCCAGTACTTC.

This chain joins TRBV2 and TRBJ1-5; D not resolved. The CDR3 is 14 residues long. The V gene's germline CDR1 is SNHLY and CDR2 FYNNEI. V gave up 4 bases and J gave up 0 bases, with 7 bases separating them. DNA of the CDR3: TGTGCCAGCAGTGGAGGGAATAGCAATCAGCCCCAGCATTTT. Translation: CASSGGNSNQPQHF. Drawing the rest from reference TRBV2 and TRBJ1-5, the complete variable domain is EPEVTQTPSHQVTQMGQEVILRCVPISNHLYFYWYRQILGQKVEFLVSFYNNEISEKSEIFDDQFSVERPDGSNFTLKIRSTKLEDSAMYFCASSGGNSNQPQHFGDGTRLSIL.

This clonotype was seen only a few times. This rearrangement joins TRBV29-1 to TRBJ2-5; 7 bases agree with TRBD1. The germline gives CDR1 SQVTM, CDR2 ANQGSEA. The CDR3 is made up of 14 amino acids. V was pared by 6 bases and J by 5 bases, with 12 bases of the junction left unmatched. This CDR3 is CSVDPLGQWETQYF. The CDR3 nucleotides read TGCAGCGTGGATCCCTTGGGACAGTGGGAGACCCAGTACTTC.

This rearrangement joins TRBV10-3 to TRBJ1-1; TRBD1 agrees at 8 bases. The CDR3 consists of 14 residues. Germline CDR1 ENHRY, CDR2 SYGVKD. V dropped 10 bases and J dropped 4; count of bases not matched to a gene: 11. CDR3 in amino acids: CATETRTGGTEAFF. The CDR3 DNA is TGTGCCACCGAGACCCGAACAGGGGGCACTGAAGCTTTCTTT.

Only a few counts were recorded for this clonotype. The rearrangement links TRBV28 to TRBJ2-5; 9 positions match TRBD1. The CDR3 spans 14 residues. Germline assignment: CDR1 MDHEN and CDR2 SYDVKM. With V trimmed by 4 bases and J by 11 bases, 11 bases remained unmatched. DNA for the CDR3: TGTGCCAGCAGTTCCCGGGACAGGGAGTGGGAGCAGTACTTC. It codes for CASSSRDREWEQYF.